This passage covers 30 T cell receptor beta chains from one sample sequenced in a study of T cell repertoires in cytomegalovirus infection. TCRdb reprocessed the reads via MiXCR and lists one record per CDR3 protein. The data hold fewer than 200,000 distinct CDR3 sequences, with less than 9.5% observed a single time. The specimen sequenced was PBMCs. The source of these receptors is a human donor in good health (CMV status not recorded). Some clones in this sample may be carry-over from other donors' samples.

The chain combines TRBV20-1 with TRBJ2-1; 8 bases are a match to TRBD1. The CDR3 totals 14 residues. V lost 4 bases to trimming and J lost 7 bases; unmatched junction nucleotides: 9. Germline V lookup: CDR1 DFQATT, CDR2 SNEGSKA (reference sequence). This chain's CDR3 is CSATSSDRANEQFF. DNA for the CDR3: TGCAGTGCTACATCCTCGGACAGGGCTAATGAGCAGTTCTTC.

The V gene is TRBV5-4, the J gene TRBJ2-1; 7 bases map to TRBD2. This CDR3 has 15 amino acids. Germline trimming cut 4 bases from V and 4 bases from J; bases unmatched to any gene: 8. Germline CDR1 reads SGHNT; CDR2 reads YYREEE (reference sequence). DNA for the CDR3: TGTGCCAGCAGCCAGGCCGGCGGGGGTTACAATGAGCAGTTCTTC. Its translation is CASSQAGGGYNEQFF.

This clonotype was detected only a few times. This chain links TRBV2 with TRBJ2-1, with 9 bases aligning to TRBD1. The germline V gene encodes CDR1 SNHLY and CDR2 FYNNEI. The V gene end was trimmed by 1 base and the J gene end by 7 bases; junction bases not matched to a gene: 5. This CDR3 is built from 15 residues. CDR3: CASSEGYRGLNEQFF. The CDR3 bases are TGTGCCAGCAGTGAAGGGTACAGGGGGCTGAATGAGCAGTTCTTC.

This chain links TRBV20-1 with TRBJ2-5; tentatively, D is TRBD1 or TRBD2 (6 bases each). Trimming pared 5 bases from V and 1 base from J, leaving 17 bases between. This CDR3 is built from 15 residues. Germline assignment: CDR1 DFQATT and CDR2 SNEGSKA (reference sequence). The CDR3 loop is CSASLGGGAQETQYF. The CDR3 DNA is TGCAGTGCTTCGCTGGGGGGCGGGGCCCAAGAGACCCAGTACTTC.

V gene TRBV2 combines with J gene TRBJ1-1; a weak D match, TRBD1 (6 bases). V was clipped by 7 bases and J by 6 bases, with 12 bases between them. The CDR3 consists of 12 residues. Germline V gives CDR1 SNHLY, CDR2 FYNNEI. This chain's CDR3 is CASNRQGSEAFF. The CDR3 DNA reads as TGTGCCAGCAATCGTCAGGGGTCTGAAGCTTTCTTT.

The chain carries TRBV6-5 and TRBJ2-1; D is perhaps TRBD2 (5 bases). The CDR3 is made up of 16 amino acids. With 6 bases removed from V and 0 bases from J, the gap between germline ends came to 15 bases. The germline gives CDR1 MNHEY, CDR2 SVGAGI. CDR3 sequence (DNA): TGTGCCAGCAGCCCGACGAGGGCGAGCTCCTACAATGAGCAGTTCTTC. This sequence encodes CASSPTRASSYNEQFF.

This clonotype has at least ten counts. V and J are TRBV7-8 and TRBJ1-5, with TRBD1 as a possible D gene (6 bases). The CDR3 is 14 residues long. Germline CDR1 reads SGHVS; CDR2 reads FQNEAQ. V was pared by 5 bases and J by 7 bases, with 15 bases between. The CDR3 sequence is CASSGGAVGQPQHF. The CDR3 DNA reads TGTGCCAGCAGCGGGGGGGCGGTGGGCCAGCCCCAGCATTTT.

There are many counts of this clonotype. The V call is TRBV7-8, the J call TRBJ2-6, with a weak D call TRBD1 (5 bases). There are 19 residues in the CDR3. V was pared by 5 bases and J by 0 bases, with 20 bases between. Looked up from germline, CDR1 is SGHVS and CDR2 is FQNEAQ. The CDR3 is CASSGRKQEALSGANVLTF. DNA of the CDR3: TGTGCCAGCAGCGGACGAAAACAGGAAGCCCTCTCTGGGGCCAACGTCCTGACTTTC.

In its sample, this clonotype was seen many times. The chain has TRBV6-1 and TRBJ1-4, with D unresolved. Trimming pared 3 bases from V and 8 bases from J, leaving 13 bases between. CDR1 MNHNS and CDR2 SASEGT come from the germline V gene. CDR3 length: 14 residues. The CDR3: CASSDVLKAEKLFF. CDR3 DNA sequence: TGTGCCAGCAGTGACGTTCTTAAGGCGGAAAAACTGTTTTTT.

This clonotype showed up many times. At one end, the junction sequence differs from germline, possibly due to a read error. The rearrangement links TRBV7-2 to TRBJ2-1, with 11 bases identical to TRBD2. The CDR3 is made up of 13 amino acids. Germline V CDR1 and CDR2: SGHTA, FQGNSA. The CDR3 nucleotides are TGTGCCAGCAGCTTAGCAACTAGCGGGAGTAGGCTCTTC. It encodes CASSLATSGSRLF. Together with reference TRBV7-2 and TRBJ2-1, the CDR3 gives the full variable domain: GAGVSQSPSNKVTEKGKDVELRCDPISGHTALYWYRQSLGQGLEFLIYFQGNSAPDKSGLPSDRFSAERTGGSVSTLTIQRTQQEDSAVYLCASSLATSGSRLFGPGTRLTVL.

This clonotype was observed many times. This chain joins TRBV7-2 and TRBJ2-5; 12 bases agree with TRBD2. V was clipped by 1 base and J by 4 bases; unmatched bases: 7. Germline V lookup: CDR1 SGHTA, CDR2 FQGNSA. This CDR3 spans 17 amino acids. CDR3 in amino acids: CASSLDASGGARETQYF. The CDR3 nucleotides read TGTGCCAGCAGCTTAGATGCTAGCGGGGGGGCCAGAGAGACCCAGTACTTC.

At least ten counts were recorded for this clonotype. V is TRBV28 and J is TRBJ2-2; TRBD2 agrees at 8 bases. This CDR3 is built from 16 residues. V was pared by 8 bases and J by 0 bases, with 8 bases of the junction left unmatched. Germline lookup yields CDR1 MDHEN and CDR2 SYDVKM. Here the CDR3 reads CASGHLTSANTGELFF. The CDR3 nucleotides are TGTGCCAGCGGACACTTGACTAGCGCGAACACCGGGGAGCTGTTTTTT.

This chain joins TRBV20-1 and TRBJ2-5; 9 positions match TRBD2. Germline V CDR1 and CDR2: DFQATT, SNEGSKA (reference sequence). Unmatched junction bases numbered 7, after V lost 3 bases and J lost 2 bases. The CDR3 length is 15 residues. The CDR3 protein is CSASTRGGGQETQYF. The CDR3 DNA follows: TGCAGTGCTAGTACGCGGGGGGGGGGACAAGAGACCCAGTACTTC.

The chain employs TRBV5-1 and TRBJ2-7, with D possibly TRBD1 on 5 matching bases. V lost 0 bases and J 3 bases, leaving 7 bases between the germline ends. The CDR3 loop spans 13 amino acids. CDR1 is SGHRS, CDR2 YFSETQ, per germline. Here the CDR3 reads CASSLDRYYEQYF. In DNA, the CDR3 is TGCGCCAGCAGCTTGGACAGGTACTACGAGCAGTACTTC.

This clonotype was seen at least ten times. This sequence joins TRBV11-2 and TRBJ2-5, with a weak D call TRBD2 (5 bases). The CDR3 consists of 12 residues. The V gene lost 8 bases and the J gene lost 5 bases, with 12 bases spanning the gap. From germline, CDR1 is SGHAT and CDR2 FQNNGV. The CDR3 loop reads CASGAVGETQYF. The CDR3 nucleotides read TGTGCCAGCGGAGCGGTTGGGGAGACCCAGTACTTC.

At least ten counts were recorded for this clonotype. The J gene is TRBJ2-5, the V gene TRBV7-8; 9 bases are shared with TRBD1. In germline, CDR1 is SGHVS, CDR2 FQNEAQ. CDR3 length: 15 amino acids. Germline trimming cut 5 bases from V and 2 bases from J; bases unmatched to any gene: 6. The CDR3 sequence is CASSNPDRGQETQYF. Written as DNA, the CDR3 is TGTGCCAGCAGCAACCCGGACAGGGGACAAGAGACCCAGTACTTC.

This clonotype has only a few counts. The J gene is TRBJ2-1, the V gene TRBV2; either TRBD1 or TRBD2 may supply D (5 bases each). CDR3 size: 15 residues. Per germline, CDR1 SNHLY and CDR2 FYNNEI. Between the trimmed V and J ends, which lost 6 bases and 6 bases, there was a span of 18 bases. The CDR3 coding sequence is TGTGCCAGCAGACGGGGCTCCTATGGGGGCAATGAGCAGTTCTTC. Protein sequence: CASRRGSYGGNEQFF.

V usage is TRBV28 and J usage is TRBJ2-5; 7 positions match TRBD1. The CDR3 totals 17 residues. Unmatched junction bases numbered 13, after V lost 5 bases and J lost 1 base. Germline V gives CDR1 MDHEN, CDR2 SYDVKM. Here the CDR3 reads CASSPMKGAFIQETQYF. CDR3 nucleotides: TGTGCCAGCAGTCCGATGAAGGGGGCCTTTATCCAAGAGACCCAGTACTTC.

The CDR3 DNA sequence: TGTGCCACCTCGGGGGGGACTAGCCTCAATGAGCAGTTCTTC. Translating gives CATSGGTSLNEQFF. The rearrangement links TRBV5-4 to TRBJ2-1, with 9 nucleotides matching TRBD2. The germline gives CDR1 SGHNT, CDR2 YYREEE (reference sequence). CDR3 size: 14 residues. Germline trimming cut 9 bases from V and 6 bases from J; bases unmatched to any gene: 10.

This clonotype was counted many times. The CDR3 nucleotides are TGTGCCAGCAGCTTATACGGGGGCCCCTCCTACGAGCAGTACTTC. Translated: CASSLYGGPSYEQYF. This chain uses TRBV7-2 with TRBJ2-7; D could derive from TRBD1 or TRBD2 (6 bases each). This CDR3 is 15 amino acids long. Per the germline V gene, CDR1 is SGHTA and CDR2 is FQGNSA. V lost 2 bases, J lost 0 bases, and 11 bases lay in between.

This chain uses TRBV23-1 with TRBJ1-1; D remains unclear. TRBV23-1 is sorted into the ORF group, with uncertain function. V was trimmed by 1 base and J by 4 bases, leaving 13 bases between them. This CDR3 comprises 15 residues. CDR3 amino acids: CASSQYNPEGTEAFF. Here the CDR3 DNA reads TGCGCCAGCAGTCAATACAACCCGGAGGGCACTGAAGCTTTCTTT.

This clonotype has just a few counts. For the CDR3, the DNA is TGTGCCAGTAGTATCGGCCTGGGAGAGACCCAGTACTTC. Translated, it gives CASSIGLGETQYF. The J gene is TRBJ2-5, the V gene TRBV19; no definite D call. Trimming removed 3 bases at V and 4 bases at J, with 9 bases between. CDR3 length: 13 amino acids. Germline loops: CDR1 LNHDA, CDR2 SQIVND (reference sequence).

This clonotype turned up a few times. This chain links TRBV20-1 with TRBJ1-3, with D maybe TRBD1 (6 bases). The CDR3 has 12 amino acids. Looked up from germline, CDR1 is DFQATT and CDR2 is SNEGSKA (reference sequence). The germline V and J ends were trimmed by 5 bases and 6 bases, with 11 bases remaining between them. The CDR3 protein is CSAPDSLNTIYF. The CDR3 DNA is TGCAGTGCTCCGGACAGCCTAAACACCATATATTTT.

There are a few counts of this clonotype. The DNA of the CDR3 is TGCAGCCTTATGCGACTCCCTAACAATGAGCAGTTCTTC. It translates to CSLMRLPNNEQFF. The rearrangement joins TRBV20-1 to TRBJ2-1, with D uncertain. CDR3 length: 13 amino acids. Germline V CDR1 and CDR2: DFQATT, SNEGSKA (reference sequence).

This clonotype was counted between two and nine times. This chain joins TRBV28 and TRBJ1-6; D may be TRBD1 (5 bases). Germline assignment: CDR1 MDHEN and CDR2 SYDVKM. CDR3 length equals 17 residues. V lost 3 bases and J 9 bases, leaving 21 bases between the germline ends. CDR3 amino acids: CASSFGPVGGGISPLHF. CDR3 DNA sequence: TGTGCCAGCAGTTTTGGGCCAGTGGGGGGGGGTATTTCACCCCTCCACTTT.

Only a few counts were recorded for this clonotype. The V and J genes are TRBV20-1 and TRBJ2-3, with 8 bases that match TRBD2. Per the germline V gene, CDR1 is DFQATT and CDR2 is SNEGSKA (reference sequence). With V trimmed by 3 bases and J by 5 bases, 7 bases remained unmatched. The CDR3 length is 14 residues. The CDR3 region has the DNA TGCAGTGCTAGTGTACCTAGCGGGCGAGATACGCAGTATTTT. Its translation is CSASVPSGRDTQYF.

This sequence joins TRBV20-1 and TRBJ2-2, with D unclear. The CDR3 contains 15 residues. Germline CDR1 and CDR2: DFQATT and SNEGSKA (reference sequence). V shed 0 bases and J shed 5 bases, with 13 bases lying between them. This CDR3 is CSARDLMLGTGELFF. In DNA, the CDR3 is TGCAGTGCTAGAGACCTAATGTTGGGTACCGGGGAGCTGTTTTTT.

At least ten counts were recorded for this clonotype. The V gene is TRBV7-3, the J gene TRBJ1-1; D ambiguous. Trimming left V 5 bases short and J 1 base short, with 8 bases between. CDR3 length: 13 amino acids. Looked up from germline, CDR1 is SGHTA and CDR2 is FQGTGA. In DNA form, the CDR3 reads TGTGCCAGCAGCCAGCAGAGGAACACTGAAGCTTTCTTT. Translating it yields CASSQQRNTEAFF.

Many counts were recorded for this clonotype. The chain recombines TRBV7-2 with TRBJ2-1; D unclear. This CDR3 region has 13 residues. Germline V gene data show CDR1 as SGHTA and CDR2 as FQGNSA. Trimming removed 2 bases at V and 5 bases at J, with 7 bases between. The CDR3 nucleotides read TGTGCCAGCAGCTTAAACAGTAACAATGAGCAGTTCTTC. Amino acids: CASSLNSNNEQFF.

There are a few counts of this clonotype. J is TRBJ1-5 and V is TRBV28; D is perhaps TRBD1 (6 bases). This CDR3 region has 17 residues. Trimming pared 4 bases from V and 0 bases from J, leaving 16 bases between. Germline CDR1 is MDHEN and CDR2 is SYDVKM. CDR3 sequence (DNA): TGTGCCAGCAGTTCCGACAGGCCTCCTTATAGCAATCAGCCCCAGCATTTT. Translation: CASSSDRPPYSNQPQHF.